This T cell receptor (beta chain) was found in a study of blood T cell repertoires in COVID-19. Study in general: Some COVID-19 samples were acute and others convalescent; all came from the United States, Italy and Spain. Nucleic acid was either cDNA or gDNA, and it came from T cells, B-cell-depleted T cells, or PBMCs.

The V gene's germline CDR1 is SGHRS and CDR2 YFSETQ. The CDR3 totals 14 residues. V was shortened by 6 bases and J by 4 bases, with 17 bases between the two germline ends. In the original analysis: Cell counts per sample came from amplifying reference gene primers. Libraries were prepared by immunoSEQ multiplex PCR; TCRdb keeps only in-frame clonotypes and omits some of them. D and trimming were read from the DNA, whereas the V and J calls and clone size are those reported in that table. Counted here are approximately 240,000 clones, 84% occurring once; the ten biggest clones make up roughly 1.4%. The chain is built from TRBV5-1 and TRBJ2-7; TRBD2 is a possible D gene (5 bases). This TCR came from a woman between 35 and 50 years old who had recovered from COVID-19. Sequencing input: peripheral blood. Here the CDR3 reads CASTTGMNKYEQYF. The CDR3, as DNA: TGCGCCAGCACTACCGGGATGAACAAATACGAGCAGTACTTC.